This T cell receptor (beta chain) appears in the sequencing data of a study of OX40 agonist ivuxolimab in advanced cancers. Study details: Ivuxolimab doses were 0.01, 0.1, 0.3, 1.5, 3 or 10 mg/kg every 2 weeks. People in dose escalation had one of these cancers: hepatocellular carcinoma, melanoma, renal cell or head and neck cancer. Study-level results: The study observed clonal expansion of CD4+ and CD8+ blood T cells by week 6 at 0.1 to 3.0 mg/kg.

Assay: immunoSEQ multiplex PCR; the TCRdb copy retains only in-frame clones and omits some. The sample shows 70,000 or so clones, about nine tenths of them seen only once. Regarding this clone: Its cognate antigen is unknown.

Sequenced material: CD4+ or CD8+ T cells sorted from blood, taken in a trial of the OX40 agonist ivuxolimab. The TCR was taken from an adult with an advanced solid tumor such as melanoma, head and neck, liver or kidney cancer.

The DNA of the CDR3 is TGTGCCACCGGGGCAACTAATGAAAAACTGTTTTTT. Its protein product is CATGATNEKLFF. The chain carries TRBV15 and TRBJ1-4; no firm D call. V lost 8 bases, J lost 0 bases, and 4 bases lay in between. CDR1 and CDR2 (germline): LNHNV, YYDKDF (reference sequence). The CDR3 covers 12 residues.